These 5 T cell receptor beta chains share one sample of origin, sequenced in a study of breast tumors, draining lymph nodes, adjacent tissues. TCRdb re-called the multiplex PCR reads with MiXCR, one entry per CDR3 protein. Found here are roughly 260,000 distinct CDR3 sequences, roughly 31% of them singletons; the top ten hold more than 0.95%. Breast cancer patients provided tissue from their axillary draining lymph nodes. The sample consisted of axillary lymph node tissue. These receptors originate from a female donor with breast cancer. Some clones in this sample may be carry-over from other donors' samples.

The CDR3 region has the DNA TGTGCCAGCAGTGAGACAGGGACAGCTAATTCACCCCTCCACTTT. Translated: CASSETGTANSPLHF. This chain uses TRBV25-1 with TRBJ1-6; 7 nucleotides agree with TRBD1. This CDR3 has 15 amino acids. Looked up from germline, CDR1 is MGHDK and CDR2 is SYGVNS. The junction had 5 bases not matched to a gene; V was cut back by 3 bases and J by 6 bases.

This clonotype was observed many times. The V gene is TRBV24-1, the J gene TRBJ2-1; D is uncertain. The CDR3 runs 12 residues. CDR1 and CDR2 (germline): KGHDR, SFDVKD. V was pared by 8 bases and J by 9 bases, with 13 bases between. In DNA form, the CDR3 reads TGTGCCACCATTTTTCTGGCGGCTGAGCAGTTCTTC. Translation: CATIFLAAEQFF.

There are many counts of this clonotype. This rearrangement joins TRBV6-6 to TRBJ2-1; D is unclear. Between the trimmed V and J ends, which lost 8 bases and 5 bases, there was a span of 10 bases. CDR1 and CDR2 from the germline V gene are MNHNY and SVGAGI (reference sequence). The CDR3 has 12 amino acids. CDR3 residues: CASEDPHNEQFF. The DNA for the CDR3 is TGTGCCAGCGAGGACCCTCACAATGAGCAGTTCTTC.

This clonotype was observed at least ten times. The chain has TRBV2 and TRBJ1-4, with a weak D call TRBD1 (5 bases). The CDR3 has 14 residues. Germline values: CDR1 SNHLY, CDR2 FYNNEI. With 3 bases removed from V and 8 bases from J, the gap between germline ends came to 13 bases. The chain's CDR3 is CASSEDMSVEKLFF. The CDR3 region has the DNA TGTGCCAGCAGTGAGGACATGAGTGTAGAAAAACTGTTTTTT. The full variable domain, with the rest looked up from reference TRBV2 and TRBJ1-4, is EPEVTQTPSHQVTQMGQEVILRCVPISNHLYFYWYRQILGQKVEFLVSFYNNEISEKSEIFDDQFSVERPDGSNFTLKIRSTKLEDSAMYFCASSEDMSVEKLFFGSGTQLSVL.

The table lists this clonotype with a few counts. The chain employs TRBV2 and TRBJ1-1; D not resolved. Trimming shortened V by 4 bases and J by 3 bases, and 3 bases separated the two germline ends. This CDR3 has 11 amino acids. The germline V gene has CDR1 SNHLY and CDR2 FYNNEI. The CDR3 sequence is CASSGDTEAFF. The CDR3 DNA reads TGTGCCAGCAGTGGGGACACTGAAGCTTTCTTT.